These 18 T cell receptor beta chains were sequenced from one sample in a study of blood T cell repertoires in COVID-19 (dated by TCRdb to the early 2020s). Libraries were constructed by the immunoSEQ multiplex PCR assay. Imported from immuneACCESS, the table was reduced by TCRdb to in-frame sequences with V and J called. These copies leave out some clones; in studies compared against another copy, an unresolved V gene accounts for under half, and the cause of the remainder is not known. This sample comprises approximately 430,000 clones, approximately 90% of them detected only once. More than 1.4% of the sample rests with the top ten. Material: peripheral blood. These receptors were obtained from a young woman with active or convalescent COVID-19.

This chain joins TRBV20-1 and TRBJ2-7; 9 positions agree with TRBD2. V trimming: 3 bases; J trimming: 0 bases; junction bases outside the gene matches: 3. The CDR3 extends over 14 amino acids. CDR1 and CDR2 (germline): DFQATT, SNEGSKA (reference sequence). For the CDR3, the DNA is TGCAGTGCTAGTAGCGGGAGAGGCTCCTACGAGCAGTACTTC. This sequence encodes CSASSGRGSYEQYF.

For the CDR3, the DNA is TGTGCCAGCAGCTTAGCACAGGGGGCCAATCAGCCCCAGCATTTT. This sequence encodes CASSLAQGANQPQHF. This chain joins TRBV5-5 and TRBJ1-5, with 9 bases fitting TRBD1. Trimming removed 2 bases from V and 3 bases from J; junction bases left unmatched: 3. The germline CDR1 and CDR2 sequences are SGHKS and YYEKEE (reference sequence). The CDR3 sequence is 15 residues long.

The CDR3 DNA reads as TGCAGCACAAACCTAGCGGTAGGGGGGAATGAGCAGTTCTTC. Translated, it gives CSTNLAVGGNEQFF. The chain employs TRBV29-1 and TRBJ2-1; tentative D call: TRBD2 (7 bases). The CDR3 contains 14 residues. CDR1 SQVTM and CDR2 ANQGSEA come from the germline V gene. The V end was cut by 8 bases, the J end by 7 bases, with 21 bases between.

Only one count was recorded for this clone. The chain employs TRBV4-2 and TRBJ2-7; 8 nucleotides match TRBD2. Germline V gives CDR1 LGHNA, CDR2 YNFKEQ. Trimming cost V 0 bases and J 6 bases; bases outside gene matches: 10. The CDR3 consists of 16 residues. CDR3 region: CASSQDKGAGVGEQYF. The CDR3 DNA reads as TGTGCCAGCAGCCAAGATAAGGGAGCGGGAGTCGGCGAGCAGTACTTC.

This clone has only one observation. The chain is built from TRBV27 and TRBJ2-7; 11 bases map to TRBD2. The CDR3 sequence is 16 residues long. Germline trimming cut 1 base from V and 4 bases from J; bases unmatched to any gene: 6. CDR1 and CDR2 (germline): MNHEY, SMNVEV (reference sequence). CDR3 sequence reads: CASSLLASGRLYEQYF. As DNA, the CDR3 is TGTGCCAGCAGTTTATTGGCTAGCGGGAGGCTGTACGAGCAGTACTTC.

Details on this clone: Other DNA sequences in this sample translate to the same CDR3. The V call is TRBV4-1, the J call TRBJ1-5; D perhaps matches TRBD1 (5 bases). Trimming cost V 0 bases and J 3 bases, with 12 bases left between them. Looked up from germline, CDR1 is MGHRA and CDR2 is YSYEKL. This CDR3 has 16 amino acids. This CDR3 is CASSQDARAINQPQHF. The CDR3 DNA sequence: TGCGCCAGCAGCCAAGATGCCAGGGCGATCAATCAGCCCCAGCATTTT.

For the CDR3, the DNA is TGCGCCAGCAGGGGCCGTACCCATCAACAGCCCCAGCATTTT. As protein: CASRGRTHQQPQHF. V is TRBV5-1 and J is TRBJ1-5; D unresolved. Germline CDR1 SGHRS, CDR2 YFSETQ. The CDR3 covers 14 residues. Trimming pared 5 bases from V and 7 bases from J, leaving 16 bases between. Full variable domain (remainder filled in from reference TRBV5-1 and TRBJ1-5): KAGVTQTPRYLIKTRGQQVTLSCSPISGHRSVSWYQQTPGQGLQFLFEYFSETQRNKGNFPGRFSGRQFSNSRSEMNVSTLELGDSALYLCASRGRTHQQPQHFGDGTRLSIL.

This rearrangement joins TRBV7-7 to TRBJ2-3; D is possibly TRBD1 (6 bases). Between the trimmed V and J ends, which lost 2 bases and 2 bases, there was a span of 11 bases. Looked up from germline, CDR1 is SSHAT and CDR2 is FNYEAQ (reference sequence). The CDR3 sequence is 15 residues long. In DNA, the CDR3 is TGTGCCAGCAGCTTAACGGCAGGGGTCACAGATACGCAGTATTTT. It codes for CASSLTAGVTDTQYF.

This sequence joins TRBV27 and TRBJ1-4, with D maybe TRBD1 (5 bases). There are 14 residues in the CDR3. The V end lost 3 bases, the J end lost 5 bases, and 10 bases lay between the germline ends. CDR1 is MNHEY, CDR2 SMNVEV, per germline (reference sequence). CDR3 nucleotides: TGTGCCAGCAGTTTGGGCAGGGTAAATGAAAAACTGTTTTTT. It translates to CASSLGRVNEKLFF.

Only a few counts were recorded for this clone. The chain uses TRBV10-3 and TRBJ1-2, with D perhaps TRBD1 (6 bases). The germline gives CDR1 ENHRY, CDR2 SYGVKD. The CDR3 runs 15 residues. Trimming pared 0 bases from V and 6 bases from J, leaving 14 bases between. CDR3 amino acids: CAISESGQGIHGYTF. The CDR3 DNA follows: TGTGCCATCAGTGAGTCGGGGCAGGGGATACATGGCTACACCTTC.

The genes are TRBV19 and TRBJ1-5, with D possibly TRBD1 on 6 matching bases. The length of the CDR3 is 17 residues. V lost 5 bases, J lost 0 bases, and 17 bases lay in between. Germline V gives CDR1 LNHDA, CDR2 SQIVND (reference sequence). CDR3 DNA sequence: TGTGCCAGTAGTTTTGGACAGTCTTTCGATAGCAATCAGCCCCAGCATTTT. Its protein product is CASSFGQSFDSNQPQHF.

The rearrangement joins TRBV30 to TRBJ2-2; 7 positions agree with TRBD1. The CDR3 has 12 residues. The V segment lost 8 bases and the J segment 5 bases; nucleotides outside the gene matches: 5. CDR1 is GTSNPN and CDR2 is SVGIG in the germline V gene (reference sequence). CDR3 sequence (DNA): TGTGCCAAGGGACAGCTGACCGGGGAGCTGTTTTTT. Protein sequence: CAKGQLTGELFF.

The chain uses TRBV3-1 (or the pseudogene TRBV3-2) and TRBJ1-1; 9 nucleotides match TRBD1. Germline V lookup: CDR1 LGHDT, CDR2 YNNKEL (reference sequence). This CDR3 has 14 amino acids. V was pared by 4 bases and J by 4 bases, with 4 bases of the junction left unmatched. The DNA of the CDR3 is TGTGCCAGCAGCCGTACAGGGGGCAGCACTGAAGCTTTCTTT. Protein product: CASSRTGGSTEAFF.

To note about this clone: Relative to the germline gene, one junction end is altered; a read error may explain this. V gene TRBV18 combines with J gene TRBJ1-3, with no clear D. The CDR3 is 15 amino acids. From germline, CDR1 is KGHSH and CDR2 LQKENI. This CDR3 is CASSPAIGSGNTIYF. The DNA of the CDR3 is TGTGCCAGTTCACCCGCCATCGGCTCTGGAAACACCATATATTTT. Using reference TRBV18 and TRBJ1-3 for the parts outside the CDR3, the full variable domain is NAGVMQNPRHLVRRRGQEARLRCSPMKGHSHVYWYRQLPEEGLKFMVYLQKENIIDESGMPKERFSAEFPKEGPSILRIQQVVRGDSAAYFCASSPAIGSGNTIYFGEGSWLTVV.

The table lists this clone with a count of one. At one end, the junction sequence differs from germline, possibly due to a read error. The chain is built from TRBV5-6 and TRBJ2-4; TRBD2 matches 7 bases. CDR3 size: 11 residues. The germline V gene has CDR1 SGHDT and CDR2 YYEEEE. The CDR3 sequence: CASSLAAAMDF. The CDR3 coding sequence is TGTGCCAGCAGCCTAGCGGCTGCCATGGACTTC.

This sequence joins TRBV30 and TRBJ2-7, with TRBD2 identical over 7 bases. Germline lookup yields CDR1 GTSNPN and CDR2 SVGIG (reference sequence). The junction had 16 bases not matched to a gene; V was cut back by 3 bases and J by 5 bases. There are 16 residues in the CDR3. The CDR3 DNA reads TGTGCCTGGAGCCTCACTGTAATAGCGGGTTCCCACGAGCAGTACTTC. Its translation: CAWSLTVIAGSHEQYF.

The chain has TRBV6-2 or TRBV6-3 and TRBJ2-2, with 7 bases matching TRBD2. The germline CDR1 and CDR2 sequences are MNHEY and SVGEGT. CDR3 length equals 15 residues. Losses at the gene ends were 2 bases for V and 5 bases for J; bases not matched to a gene: 5. The DNA for the CDR3 is TGTGCCAGCAGTTACCTGGCTAGCGGTACCGGGGAGCTGTTTTTT. This translates into CASSYLASGTGELFF.

The chain carries TRBV19 and TRBJ1-2; the match to TRBD1 covers 8 bases. Germline V gene sequence: CDR1 LNHDA, CDR2 SQIVND (reference sequence). The CDR3 has 15 amino acids. Trimming cost V 5 bases and J 2 bases; bases outside gene matches: 7. CDR3 DNA sequence: TGTGCCAGTAGTTGGCAGGGGGCGCAAAACTATGGCTACACCTTC. Translation gives CASSWQGAQNYGYTF.